Below, 9 T cell receptor beta chains from the same sample are listed, as sequenced in a study of T cells in women clearing cervical HPV infection. The table came from immunoSEQ multiplex PCR; TCRdb's copy has only in-frame clones and leaves some out. Its listing shows tens of thousands of clones. Input material: blood buffy coat. The source of these receptors is a woman between 18 and 70 years old with a cervical HPV16 infection that either progressed to CIN3+ or cleared (not recorded which).

Concerning this clone: The read terminates 3 residues before the CDR3 end, so the remaining end is supplied by the germline J gene. The chain has TRBV30 and TRBJ2-5; TRBD2 matches 8 bases. This CDR3 comprises 13 residues. V gave up 1 base and J gave up 4 bases; unmatched junction bases: 2. Germline V gene data show CDR1 as GTSNPN and CDR2 as SVGIG (reference sequence). The sequenced part of the CDR3 DNA is TGTGCCTGGAGTGGGGCGGGGGGAGAGACC. This gives the protein CAWSGAGGET. The whole CDR3 sequence reads CAWSGAGGETQYF.

Points on this clone: The sequence runs out 3 residues before the end of the CDR3; the remainder is reconstructed from the germline J gene. The V call is TRBV27, the J call TRBJ1-4; 12 bases align to TRBD1. This CDR3 is 15 amino acids long. Germline V CDR1 and CDR2: MNHEY, SMNVEV (reference sequence). The V segment lost 6 bases and the J segment 10 bases; nucleotides outside the gene matches: 9. This CDR3 reads CASRLTGTGGGKLFF. Incomplete CDR3 DNA: TGTGCCAGCAGATTGACCGGGACAGGGGGCGGAAAA. Full variable domain (remainder filled in from reference TRBV27 and TRBJ1-4): EAQVTQNPRYLITVTGKKLTVTCSQNMNHEYMSWYRQDPGLGLRQIYYSMNVEVTDKGDVPEGYKVSRKEKRNFPLILESPSPNQTSLYFCASRLTGTGGGKLFFGSGTQLSVL.

On this clone itself: Read coverage stops 3 residues before the CDR3 terminus; the germline J gene supplies the remainder. The chain is built from TRBV2 and TRBJ1-1; D unclear. The CDR3 totals 14 residues. V lost 7 bases, J lost 4 bases, and 16 bases lay in between. Germline values: CDR1 SNHLY, CDR2 FYNNEI. The sequenced part of the CDR3 DNA is TGTGCCAGCACCCCTGACTTACTCCCCACTGAA. Its protein is CASTPDLLPTE. The whole CDR3 protein reads CASTPDLLPTEAFF.

As concerns this clone: The read ends 3 residues shy of where the CDR3 ends; the end is completed using the germline J gene. The J gene is TRBJ1-2, the V gene TRBV9; D call uncertain. The CDR3 is 14 amino acids. The V end was cut by 0 bases, the J end by 0 bases, with 6 bases between. Germline V gives CDR1 SGDLS, CDR2 YYNGEE. The CDR3 protein is CASSVDSTNYGYTF. CDR3 DNA (partial): TGTGCCAGCAGCGTAGATTCCACTAACTATGGC.

A note on this clone: Read coverage stops 3 residues before the CDR3 terminus; the germline J gene supplies the remainder. The chain is built from TRBV20-1 and TRBJ2-3; 10 bases are shared with TRBD2. CDR1 is DFQATT, CDR2 SNEGSKA, per germline (reference sequence). The CDR3 totals 18 residues. The junction had 17 bases not matched to a gene; V was cut back by 6 bases and J by 2 bases. The CDR3: CSANSGGPALHFTDTQYF. The sequenced CDR3 bases are TGCAGTGCAAATAGCGGGGGGCCCGCCCTTCACTTCACAGATACG.

The CDR3 reads CASKQTDQPQHF. Incomplete CDR3 DNA: TGTGCCAGTAAGCAAACGGATCAGCCC. The J gene is TRBJ1-5, the V gene TRBV6-2 or TRBV6-3, with no clear D. From the germline J gene comes the end of the CDR3, since the read stops 3 residues before it. Trimming removed 9 bases from V and 5 bases from J, with 11 bases in between. Looked up from germline, CDR1 is MNHEY and CDR2 is SVGEGT. CDR3 size: 12 residues.

A word on this clone: The read ends 3 residues early relative to the CDR3; the germline J gene fills the gap. The chain recombines TRBV19 with TRBJ2-3; weak D call: TRBD2 (7 bases). The CDR3 contains 14 residues. Germline V CDR1 and CDR2: LNHDA, SQIVND (reference sequence). The CDR3 bases that were read are TGTGCCACCAAAAGGGGGGGGACCGGGGAGACG. Translation: CATKRGGTGET. The full-length CDR3 reads as CATKRGGTGETQYF.

Remarks on this clone: The CDR3 goes on 3 residues after the read ends, and that part is filled in from the germline J gene. The V gene is TRBV7-2, the J gene TRBJ1-2, with D tentatively TRBD1 (5 bases). Germline assignment: CDR1 SGHTA and CDR2 FQGNSA. This CDR3 has 15 amino acids. The CDR3 protein is CASRYPGGETGIYTF. The covered CDR3 bases are TGTGCCAGCAGGTATCCGGGAGGGGAAACAGGCATC.

On this clone: The read falls 3 residues short of the CDR3 end, and the missing part is taken from the germline J gene. J is TRBJ2-1 and V is TRBV7-2, with D unresolved. The ends were cut back, 6 bases at V and 2 bases at J, with 5 bases in the middle. From germline, CDR1 is SGHTA and CDR2 FQGNSA. This CDR3 has 12 amino acids. This CDR3 reads CASSPAYNEQFF. The part of the CDR3 DNA that was read is TGTGCCAGCAGTCCCGCCTACAATGAG.